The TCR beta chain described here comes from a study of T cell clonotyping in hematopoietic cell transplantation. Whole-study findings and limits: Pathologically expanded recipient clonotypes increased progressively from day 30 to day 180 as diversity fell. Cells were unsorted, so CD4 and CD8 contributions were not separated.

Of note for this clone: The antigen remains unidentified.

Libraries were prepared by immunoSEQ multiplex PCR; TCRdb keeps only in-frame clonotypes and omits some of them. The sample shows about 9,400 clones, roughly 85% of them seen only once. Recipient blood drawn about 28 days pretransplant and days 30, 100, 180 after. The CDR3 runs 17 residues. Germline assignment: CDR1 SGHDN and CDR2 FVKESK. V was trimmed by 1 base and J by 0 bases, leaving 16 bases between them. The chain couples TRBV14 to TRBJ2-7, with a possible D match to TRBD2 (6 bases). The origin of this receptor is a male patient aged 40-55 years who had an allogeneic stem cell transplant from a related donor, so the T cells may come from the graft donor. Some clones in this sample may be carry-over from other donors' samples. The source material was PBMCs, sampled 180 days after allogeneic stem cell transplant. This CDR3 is CASSQVGGNLFSYEQYF. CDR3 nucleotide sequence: TGTGCCAGCAGCCAAGTGGGAGGCAACCTCTTCTCCTACGAGCAGTACTTC.